This T cell receptor beta chain derives from a study of CD8+CD57+ T cells in acquired aplastic anemia. Overall study: Sorting CD4+ and CD8+ cells gave DNA averaging approximately 3 ug. Study results and limitations: Patients shared 25 to 35 CD8+ CDR3 sequences with controls.

The length of the CDR3 is 15 residues. Germline assignment: CDR1 SGHRS and CDR2 YFSETQ. The V gene end was trimmed by 1 base and the J gene end by 4 bases; junction bases not matched to a gene: 4. Genomic DNA provided the template from which TCR beta VDJ and CDR3 profiles were obtained. TCRdb reanalysed the reads using MiXCR and keeps one entry per CDR3 protein. The sample lists about 150,000 distinct CDR3 sequences; roughly 49% were seen once. Those patients picked for sequencing had displayed CD8+CD57+ cell expansion on flow cytometry. Patients uniformly had severe acquired aplastic anemia. No therapy was given to patients before blood sampling. Of note for this clonotype: The antigen is unknown.

The TCR comes from a human donor with aplastic anemia. The sequenced sample was sorted CD4+, CD8+, or CD8+CD57+ T cells (not recorded which) from PBMCs. This chain joins TRBV5-1 and TRBJ2-1; 8 bases are a match to TRBD2. The DNA for the CDR3 is TGCGCCAGCAGCTTGTGGACTAGCCCGTACAATGAGCAGTTCTTC. Translating it yields CASSLWTSPYNEQFF.